This entry lists 14 T cell receptor beta chains sequenced from one sample in a study of blood T cell repertoires in COVID-19. The data were produced by immunoSEQ multiplex PCR, yet TCRdb's version contains in-frame clones alone and is incomplete. The repertoire consists of 360,000 or so clones, with about 88% occurring once and the leading ten covering over 1%. Sequenced: PBMCs or T cells enriched from blood (not recorded which). These receptors all come from a woman between 25 and 40 years old who had been exposed to COVID-19.

The J gene is TRBJ2-7, the V gene TRBV7-2; 10 nucleotides agree with TRBD2. The CDR3 totals 14 residues. Germline CDR1 SGHTA, CDR2 FQGNSA. V was clipped by 4 bases and J by 1 base; unmatched bases: 1. The DNA of the CDR3 is TGTGCCAGCAGCTCTAGCGGGGGATCCTACGAGCAGTACTTC. Its protein is CASSSSGGSYEQYF.

The chain employs TRBV29-1 and TRBJ1-5; 12 bases are a match to TRBD1. V shed 4 bases and J 6 bases; nucleotides not matched to a gene: 7. Germline V gives CDR1 SQVTM, CDR2 ANQGSEA. This CDR3 has 15 amino acids. Here the CDR3 reads CSVAGGQGATQPQHF. CDR3 in DNA: TGCAGCGTTGCTGGGGGACAGGGGGCAACTCAGCCCCAGCATTTT.

The CDR3 region has the DNA TGTGCCAGTAGTGCGACAGGGGGCAGGGGAAACACCATATATTTT. It codes for CASSATGGRGNTIYF. The chain recombines TRBV19 with TRBJ1-3, with 10 bases matching TRBD1. Per the germline V gene, CDR1 is LNHDA and CDR2 is SQIVND (reference sequence). J lost 4 bases, V lost 5 bases, and 5 bases had no gene match. This CDR3 has 15 amino acids.

For this clone: Different DNA sequences within this sample yield the same CDR3. The chain employs TRBV19 and TRBJ2-7, with TRBD2 matching 9 bases. The trim removed 6 bases at V and 1 base at J, leaving 1 base unmatched. The germline CDR1 and CDR2 sequences are LNHDA and SQIVND (reference sequence). The CDR3 contains 13 residues. The CDR3 is CASRLAGSYEQYF. The CDR3, as DNA: TGTGCCAGTAGACTAGCGGGTTCCTACGAGCAGTACTTC.

The rearrangement uses TRBV28 and TRBJ2-4; D ambiguous. V was cut by 7 bases and J by 0 bases, with 10 bases left in between. The CDR3 runs 14 residues. Per the germline V gene, CDR1 is MDHEN and CDR2 is SYDVKM. DNA of the CDR3: TGTGCCAGCACCGACATTCTAGCCAAAAACATTCAGTACTTC. Protein sequence: CASTDILAKNIQYF.

The chain joins TRBV24-1 to TRBJ2-1; D is unclear. Deletions cut 0 bases from V and 4 bases from J, with 6 bases between. The CDR3 spans 14 residues. Germline assignment: CDR1 KGHDR and CDR2 SFDVKD. CDR3 loop: CATSDLGQYNEQFF. As DNA, the CDR3 is TGTGCCACCAGTGATTTGGGGCAGTACAATGAGCAGTTCTTC.

This chain joins TRBV21-1 and TRBJ1-3; TRBD1, the table's D call, lacks a check against the DNA. TRBV21-1 is reported as a pseudogene. The CDR3 spans 19 residues. The CDR3 is CASSKANRGHASSGNTIYF. DNA for the CDR3: TGTGCCAGCAGCAAAGCGAACAGGGGCCATGCTAGCTCTGGAAACACCATATATTTT.

This sequence joins TRBV29-1 and TRBJ1-4; possible D gene TRBD1, 5 bases. Trimming removed 4 bases from V and 0 bases from J, with 12 bases in between. The CDR3 contains 15 residues. The V gene's germline CDR1 is SQVTM and CDR2 ANQGSEA. The CDR3 sequence is CSVVEKGTTNEKLFF. The CDR3 DNA follows: TGCAGCGTTGTAGAAAAGGGGACAACTAATGAAAAACTGTTTTTT.

The J gene is TRBJ1-2, the V gene TRBV9; 11 positions agree with TRBD1. Germline assignment: CDR1 SGDLS and CDR2 YYNGEE. V shed 4 bases, J shed 4 bases, and the junction held 3 bases outside the gene matches. The CDR3 runs to 14 residues. The CDR3 DNA follows: TGTGCCAGCAGCCGGGACAGGGGGGGCTATGGCTACACCTTC. It encodes CASSRDRGGYGYTF.

This chain connects TRBV5-6 to TRBJ2-1; TRBD2 might be the D (7 bases). CDR1 and CDR2 from the germline V gene are SGHDT and YYEEEE. This CDR3 contains 19 residues. The V gene lost 4 bases and the J gene lost 4 bases, with 27 bases spanning the gap. The CDR3 nucleotides are TGTGCCAGCAGCCCTCAACCGCGGGGGCGAGGGGGGAATTACAATGAGCAGTTCTTC. Encoded protein: CASSPQPRGRGGNYNEQFF.

The chain recombines TRBV11-1 with TRBJ2-1; TRBD2 aligns across 13 bases. Germline lookup yields CDR1 SGHAT and CDR2 FQDESV (reference sequence). V trimming: 5 bases; J trimming: 7 bases; junction bases outside the gene matches: 8. The CDR3 length is 16 residues. Written as DNA, the CDR3 is TGTGCCAGCAGCGCACTAGCGGGAGGGCCCTCGAATGAGCAGTTCTTC. Translation: CASSALAGGPSNEQFF. The complete variable domain, with remaining parts taken from reference TRBV11-1 and TRBJ2-1, reads EAEVAQSPRYKITEKSQAVAFWCDPISGHATLYWYRQILGQGPELLVQFQDESVVDDSQLPKDRFSAERLKGVDSTLKIQPAELGDSAMYLCASSALAGGPSNEQFFGPGTRLTVL.

J is TRBJ2-1 and V is TRBV5-8; TRBD1 is a possible D gene (6 bases). V dropped 6 bases and J dropped 6 bases, with 19 bases sitting between them. Germline values: CDR1 SGHTS, CDR2 YDEGEE. There are 15 residues in the CDR3. This CDR3 is CASTGDPGWGNEQFF. CDR3 coding DNA: TGTGCCAGCACAGGGGATCCGGGCTGGGGCAATGAGCAGTTCTTC.

The V call is TRBV5-1, the J call TRBJ1-3; weak D call: TRBD1 (5 bases). Germline V lookup: CDR1 SGHRS, CDR2 YFSETQ. V lost 1 base, J lost 1 base, and 15 bases lay in between. This CDR3 has 17 amino acids. The chain's CDR3 is CASSLNEGVGSGNTIYF. The CDR3 DNA follows: TGCGCCAGCAGCTTGAACGAAGGGGTGGGTTCTGGAAACACCATATATTTT.

This rearrangement joins TRBV7-9 to TRBJ1-3; TRBD1 agrees at 7 bases. This CDR3 is 14 amino acids long. J lost 2 bases, V lost 5 bases, and 3 bases had no gene match. Germline lookup yields CDR1 SEHNR and CDR2 FQNEAQ (reference sequence). CDR3 DNA: TGTGCCAGCAGCCCGGGGACAGCTGGAAACACCATATATTTT. Protein sequence: CASSPGTAGNTIYF.